What follows is one TCR beta chain and its context. V lost 2 bases, J lost 8 bases, and 11 bases lay in between. Looked up from germline, CDR1 is SGDLS and CDR2 is YYNGEE. CDR3 length equals 13 residues. Across about two dozen US areas, participants ranged in age from 18 to 89 years. Cohorts were based on clinical histories the participants reported. Donors in Cohort 3 counted as recovered after two negative PCRs, clearance, or symptom resolution. These data belong to a study of blood T cell repertoires in COVID-19. Whole-study context: Samples representing acute and convalescent COVID-19 were sourced from the United States, Italy and Spain.

Data came from immunoSEQ multiplex PCR; TCRdb stores just in-frame clones and leaves some out. Counted here are about 130,000 clones, roughly 83% occurring once; the ten biggest clones make up just over 9%. Input material: PBMCs or T cells enriched from blood (not recorded which). This clonotype was sampled from a man over 45 who had recovered from COVID-19. J is TRBJ2-1 and V is TRBV9; D unresolved. The CDR3 reads CASSVSQADEQFF. DNA for the CDR3: TGTGCCAGCAGCGTGAGTCAGGCCGATGAGCAGTTCTTC.